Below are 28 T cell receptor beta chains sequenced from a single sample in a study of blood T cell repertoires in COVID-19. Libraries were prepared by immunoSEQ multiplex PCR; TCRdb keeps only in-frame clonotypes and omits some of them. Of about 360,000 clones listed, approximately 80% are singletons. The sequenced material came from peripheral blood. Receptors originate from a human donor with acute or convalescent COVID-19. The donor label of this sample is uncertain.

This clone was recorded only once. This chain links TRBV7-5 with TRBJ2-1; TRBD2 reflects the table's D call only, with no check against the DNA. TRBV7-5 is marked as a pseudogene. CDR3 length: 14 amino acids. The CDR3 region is CVRSLLASHNEQFF. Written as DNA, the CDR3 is TGTGTCAGAAGCTTACTAGCCTCACACAATGAGCAGTTCTTC.

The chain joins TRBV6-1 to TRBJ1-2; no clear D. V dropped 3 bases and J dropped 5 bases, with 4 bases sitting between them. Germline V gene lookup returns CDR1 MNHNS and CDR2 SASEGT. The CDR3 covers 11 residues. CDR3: CASSDRYGYTF. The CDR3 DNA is TGTGCCAGCAGTGACCGGTATGGCTACACCTTC.

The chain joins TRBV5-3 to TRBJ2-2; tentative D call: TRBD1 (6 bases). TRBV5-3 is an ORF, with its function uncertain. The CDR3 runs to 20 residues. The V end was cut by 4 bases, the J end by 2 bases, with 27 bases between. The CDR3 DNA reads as TGTGCCAGAAGCGACGGACAGACTCAAACCCCTCTCGTAAACACCGGGGAGCTGTTTTTT. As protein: CARSDGQTQTPLVNTGELFF.

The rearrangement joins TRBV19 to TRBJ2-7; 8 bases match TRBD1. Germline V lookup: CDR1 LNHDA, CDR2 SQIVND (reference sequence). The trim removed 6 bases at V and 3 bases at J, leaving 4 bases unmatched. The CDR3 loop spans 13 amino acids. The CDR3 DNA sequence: TGTGCCAGTAGGAATACAGGGGGCTACGAGCAGTACTTC. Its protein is CASRNTGGYEQYF.

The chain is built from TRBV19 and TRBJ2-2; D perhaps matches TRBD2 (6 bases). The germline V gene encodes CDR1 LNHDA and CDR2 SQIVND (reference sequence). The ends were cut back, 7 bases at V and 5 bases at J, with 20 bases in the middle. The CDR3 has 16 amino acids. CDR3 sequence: CASKGGGLPRTGELFF. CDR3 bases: TGTGCCAGTAAGGGTGGCGGACTACCTAGGACCGGGGAGCTGTTTTTT. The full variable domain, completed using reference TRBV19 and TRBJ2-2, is DGGITQSPKYLFRKEGQNVTLSCEQNLNHDAMYWYRQDPGQGLRLIYYSQIVNDFQKGDIAEGYSVSREKKESFPLTVTSAQKNPTAFYLCASKGGGLPRTGELFFGEGSRLTVL.

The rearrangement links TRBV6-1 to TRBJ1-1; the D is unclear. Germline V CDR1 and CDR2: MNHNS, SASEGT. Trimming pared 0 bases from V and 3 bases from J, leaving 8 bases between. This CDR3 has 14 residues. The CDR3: CASSEAFLDTEAFF. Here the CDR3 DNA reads TGTGCCAGCAGTGAAGCGTTCCTCGACACTGAAGCTTTCTTT.

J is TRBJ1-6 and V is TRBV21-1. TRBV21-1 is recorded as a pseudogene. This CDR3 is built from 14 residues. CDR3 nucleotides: TGTGCCAGCAGCTCTAAAGGAGATAATTCACCCCTCCACTTT. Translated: CASSSKGDNSPLHF.

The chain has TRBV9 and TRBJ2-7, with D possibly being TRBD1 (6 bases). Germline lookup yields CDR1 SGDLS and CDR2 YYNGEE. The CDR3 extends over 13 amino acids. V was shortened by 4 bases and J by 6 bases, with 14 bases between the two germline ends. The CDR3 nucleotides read TGTGCCAGCAGCTTCCGACAGGTTGGCGAGCAGTACTTC. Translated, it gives CASSFRQVGEQYF.

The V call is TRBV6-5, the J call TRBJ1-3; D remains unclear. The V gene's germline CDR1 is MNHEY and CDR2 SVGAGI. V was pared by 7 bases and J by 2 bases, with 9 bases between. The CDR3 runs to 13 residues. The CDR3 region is CASMSGTGNTIYF. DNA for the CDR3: TGTGCCAGCATGTCGGGAACTGGAAACACCATATATTTT.

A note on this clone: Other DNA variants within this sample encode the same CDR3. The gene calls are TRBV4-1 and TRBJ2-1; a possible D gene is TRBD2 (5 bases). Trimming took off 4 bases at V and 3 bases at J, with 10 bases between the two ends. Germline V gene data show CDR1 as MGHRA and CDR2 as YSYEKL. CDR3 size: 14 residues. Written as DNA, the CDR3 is TGCGCCAGCAGCCGCGACTACATCTACAATGAGCAGTTCTTC. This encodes CASSRDYIYNEQFF.

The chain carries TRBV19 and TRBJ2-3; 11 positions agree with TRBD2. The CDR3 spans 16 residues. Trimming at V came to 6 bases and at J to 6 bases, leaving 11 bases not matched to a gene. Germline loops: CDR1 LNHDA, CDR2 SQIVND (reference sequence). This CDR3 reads CASSRLAGGWGDTQYF. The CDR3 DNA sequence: TGTGCCAGTAGCCGTCTAGCGGGGGGTTGGGGTGATACGCAGTATTTT.

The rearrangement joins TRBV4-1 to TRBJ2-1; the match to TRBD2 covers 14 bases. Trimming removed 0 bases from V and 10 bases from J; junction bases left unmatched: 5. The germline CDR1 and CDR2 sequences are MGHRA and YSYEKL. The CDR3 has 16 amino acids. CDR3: CASSQEGTSGSFEQFF. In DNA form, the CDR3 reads TGCGCCAGCAGCCAAGAGGGGACTAGCGGGAGTTTCGAGCAGTTCTTC.

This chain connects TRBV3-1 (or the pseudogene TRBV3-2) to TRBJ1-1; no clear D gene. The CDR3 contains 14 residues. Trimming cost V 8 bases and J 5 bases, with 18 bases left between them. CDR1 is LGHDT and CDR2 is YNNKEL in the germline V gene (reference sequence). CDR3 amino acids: CASGLHGVRTEAFF. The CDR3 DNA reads TGTGCCAGCGGACTACACGGGGTGCGGACTGAAGCTTTCTTT.

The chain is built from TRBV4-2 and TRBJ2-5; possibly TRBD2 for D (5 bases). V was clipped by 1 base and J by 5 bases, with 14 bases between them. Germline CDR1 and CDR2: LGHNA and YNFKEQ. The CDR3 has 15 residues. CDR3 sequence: CASSQGGVGGETQYF. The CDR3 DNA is TGTGCCAGCAGCCAAGGGGGTGTCGGCGGGGAGACCCAGTACTTC.

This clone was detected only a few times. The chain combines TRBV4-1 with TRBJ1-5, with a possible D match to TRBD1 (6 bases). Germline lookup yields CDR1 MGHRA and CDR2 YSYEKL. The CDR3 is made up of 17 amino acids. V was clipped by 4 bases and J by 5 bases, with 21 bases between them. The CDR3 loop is CASSPYRVHLRDQPQHF. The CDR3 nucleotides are TGCGCCAGCAGCCCTTACAGGGTGCACTTAAGGGATCAGCCCCAGCATTTT.

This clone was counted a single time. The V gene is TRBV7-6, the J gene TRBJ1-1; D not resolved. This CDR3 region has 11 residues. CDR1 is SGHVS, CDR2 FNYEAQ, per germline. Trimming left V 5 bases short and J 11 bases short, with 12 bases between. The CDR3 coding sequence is TGTGCCAGCAGCCCCTCCGAGAGGGCTTTCTTT. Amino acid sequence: CASSPSERAFF.

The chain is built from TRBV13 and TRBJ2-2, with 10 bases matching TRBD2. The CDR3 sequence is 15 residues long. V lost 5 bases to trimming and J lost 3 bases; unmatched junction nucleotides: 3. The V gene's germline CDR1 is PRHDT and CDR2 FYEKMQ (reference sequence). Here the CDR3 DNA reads TGTGCCAGCAGCCGAGCGGGAGGGGACACCGGGGAGCTGTTTTTT. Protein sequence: CASSRAGGDTGELFF.

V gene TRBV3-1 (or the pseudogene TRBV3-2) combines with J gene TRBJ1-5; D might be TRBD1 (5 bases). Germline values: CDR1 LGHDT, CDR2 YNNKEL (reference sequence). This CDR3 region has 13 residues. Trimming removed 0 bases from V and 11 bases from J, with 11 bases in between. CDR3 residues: CASSQEGLRAQHF. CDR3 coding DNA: TGTGCCAGCAGCCAAGAGGGCCTCAGGGCCCAGCATTTT.

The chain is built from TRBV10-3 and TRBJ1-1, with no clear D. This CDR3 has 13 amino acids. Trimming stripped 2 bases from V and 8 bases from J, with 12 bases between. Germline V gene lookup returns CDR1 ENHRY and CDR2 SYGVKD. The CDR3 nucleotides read TGTGCCATCAGTGAGGCCGGTGGTGCGGAAGCTTTCTTT. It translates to CAISEAGGAEAFF.

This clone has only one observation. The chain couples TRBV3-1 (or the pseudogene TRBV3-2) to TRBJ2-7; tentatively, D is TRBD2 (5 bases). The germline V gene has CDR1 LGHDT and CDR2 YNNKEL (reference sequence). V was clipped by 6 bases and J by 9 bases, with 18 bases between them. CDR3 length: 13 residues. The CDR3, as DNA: TGTGCCAGCAGTCCGGACTGGCAATCAGTGCAGTACTTC. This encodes CASSPDWQSVQYF.

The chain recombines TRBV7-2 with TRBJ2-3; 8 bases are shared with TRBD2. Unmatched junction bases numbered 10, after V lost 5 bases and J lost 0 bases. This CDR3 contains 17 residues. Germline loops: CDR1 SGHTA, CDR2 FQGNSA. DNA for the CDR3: TGTGCCAGCAGCGTCAACCCGGGGGGGCCAAGCACAGATACGCAGTATTTT. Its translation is CASSVNPGGPSTDTQYF.

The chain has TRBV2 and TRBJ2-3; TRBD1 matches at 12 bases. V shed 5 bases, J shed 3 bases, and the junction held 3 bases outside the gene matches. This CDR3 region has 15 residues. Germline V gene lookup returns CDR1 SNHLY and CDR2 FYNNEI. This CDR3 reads CASSKGQGATDTQYF. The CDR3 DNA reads TGTGCCAGCAGTAAGGGACAGGGGGCAACAGATACGCAGTATTTT.

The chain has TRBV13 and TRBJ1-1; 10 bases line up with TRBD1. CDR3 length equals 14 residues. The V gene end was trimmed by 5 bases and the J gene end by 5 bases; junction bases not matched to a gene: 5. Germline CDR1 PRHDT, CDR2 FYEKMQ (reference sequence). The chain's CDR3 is CASSEGQGYTEAFF. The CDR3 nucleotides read TGTGCCAGCAGCGAGGGACAGGGGTATACTGAAGCTTTCTTT.

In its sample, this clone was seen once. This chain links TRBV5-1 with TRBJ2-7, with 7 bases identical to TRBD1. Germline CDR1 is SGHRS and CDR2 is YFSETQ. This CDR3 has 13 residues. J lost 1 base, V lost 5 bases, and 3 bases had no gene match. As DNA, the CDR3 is TGCGCCAGCAGGAGGGGGCAATCCTACGAGCAGTACTTC. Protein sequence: CASRRGQSYEQYF.

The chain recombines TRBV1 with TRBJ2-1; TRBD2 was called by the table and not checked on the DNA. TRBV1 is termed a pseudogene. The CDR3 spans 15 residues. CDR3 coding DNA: TGCACCAGCAGACCCCCGGGACTTCGGAACAATGAGCAGTTCTTC. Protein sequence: CTSRPPGLRNNEQFF.

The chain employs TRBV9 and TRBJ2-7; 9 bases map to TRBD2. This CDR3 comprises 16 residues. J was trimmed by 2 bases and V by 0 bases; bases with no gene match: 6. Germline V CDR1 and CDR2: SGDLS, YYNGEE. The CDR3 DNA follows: TGTGCCAGCAGCGTAGGTCCTAGCGGGACCACCTACGAGCAGTACTTC. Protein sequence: CASSVGPSGTTYEQYF.

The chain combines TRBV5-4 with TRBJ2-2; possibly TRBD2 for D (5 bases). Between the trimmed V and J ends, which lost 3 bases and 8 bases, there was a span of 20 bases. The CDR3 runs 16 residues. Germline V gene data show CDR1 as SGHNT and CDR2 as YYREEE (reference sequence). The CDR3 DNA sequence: TGTGCCAGCAGCTCCAGCGGTTGGTCCACCAGGGGGGAGCTGTTTTTT. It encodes CASSSSGWSTRGELFF.

The CDR3 region has the DNA TGCGCCAGCAGCTTGGGGGGGACAGGGATGGAGCCCCAGCATTTT. The encoded protein is CASSLGGTGMEPQHF. This chain uses TRBV5-1 with TRBJ1-5, with 9 nucleotides matching TRBD1. CDR3 size: 15 residues. Germline V gives CDR1 SGHRS, CDR2 YFSETQ. The ends lost 0 bases at V and 8 bases at J; junction bases unmatched: 6.